These 5 T cell receptor beta chains were sequenced from one sample in a study of neoadjuvant nivolumab and ipilimumab in lung cancer. Sequencing used immunoSEQ multiplex PCR; TCRdb keeps in-frame clones, though not all of them. The table has some 37,000 clones, 80% to 90% seen once. This sample comprised peripheral blood, obtained before neoadjuvant nivolumab, alone or with ipilimumab. The receptors originated from an adult with non-small cell lung cancer.

This rearrangement joins TRBV4-3 to TRBJ2-1; a possible D gene is TRBD1 (5 bases). This CDR3 region has 16 residues. Germline CDR1 LGHNA, CDR2 YSLEER. Trimming stripped 3 bases from V and 0 bases from J, with 12 bases between. The DNA for the CDR3 is TGCGCCAGCAGCCAGGCTACAGGCAACTCCTACAATGAGCAGTTCTTC. The encoded protein is CASSQATGNSYNEQFF.

The rearrangement joins TRBV7-2 to TRBJ2-7; unclear D gene. Looked up from germline, CDR1 is SGHTA and CDR2 is FQGNSA. The CDR3 sequence is 15 residues long. Trimming took 1 base from V and 2 from J, leaving 12 bases between them. In DNA form, the CDR3 reads TGTGCCAGCAGCTTAGTGTCGGCGGCGACCTACGAGCAGTACTTC. Amino acids: CASSLVSAATYEQYF. The whole variable domain, remainder taken from reference TRBV7-2 and TRBJ2-7, is GAGVSQSPSNKVTEKGKDVELRCDPISGHTALYWYRQSLGQGLEFLIYFQGNSAPDKSGLPSDRFSAERTGGSVSTLTIQRTQQEDSAVYLCASSLVSAATYEQYFGPGTRLTVT.

The V gene is TRBV7-6, the J gene TRBJ1-2; D is unclear. The CDR3 consists of 13 residues. Germline-derived CDR1 and CDR2 are SGHVS and FNYEAQ. V lost 2 bases to trimming and J lost 5 bases, with 9 bases between them. The CDR3 spells CASSLTEEYGYTF. In DNA form, the CDR3 reads TGTGCCAGCAGCTTAACGGAAGAGTATGGCTACACCTTC.

The chain recombines TRBV19 with TRBJ2-3, with 8 bases that match TRBD1. This CDR3 is 13 amino acids long. Per the germline V gene, CDR1 is LNHDA and CDR2 is SQIVND (reference sequence). The V gene end was trimmed by 9 bases and the J gene end by 3 bases; junction bases not matched to a gene: 5. CDR3 sequence: CASGQGGTDTQYF. The CDR3 DNA reads as TGTGCCAGCGGACAGGGTGGGACAGATACGCAGTATTTT.

The V call is TRBV5-4, the J call TRBJ2-5; possibly TRBD2 for D (5 bases). V dropped 0 bases and J dropped 1 base, with 7 bases sitting between them. The CDR3 loop spans 14 amino acids. Germline CDR1 is SGHNT and CDR2 is YYREEE (reference sequence). CDR3 region: CASSLGLAQETQYF. CDR3 bases: TGTGCCAGCAGCTTGGGGCTAGCCCAAGAGACCCAGTACTTC.